The source of this T cell receptor beta chain is a study of identical twins. TCRdb independently ran MiXCR on the 5' RACE reads; one entry per CDR3 protein. The sample carries about 220,000 distinct CDR3 sequences, around 6.8% recorded once. As concerns this clonotype: Its specificity is unknown.

General observations from the study: Memory repertoires lacked the insertion deficit that abundant cord blood beta clonotypes showed. Analyses based on zero insertions could be partly confounded by invariant MAIT and iNKT cells.

The CDR3 covers 15 residues. J lost 6 bases, V lost 4 bases, and 6 bases had no gene match. Germline V CDR1 and CDR2: SGHAT, FQNNGV. This same sample was also taken into another study, of yellow fever vaccine responses in identical twins.

The TCR comes from a woman aged 18-30 years in good health. V and J are TRBV11-2 and TRBJ2-1; 10 bases map to TRBD2. Sequencing input: memory (CD45RO+) T cells sorted from blood. CDR3 DNA: TGTGCCAGCAGCTCCCTAGCGGGGGTCGCCAATGAGCAGTTCTTC. Residues: CASSSLAGVANEQFF.